The T cell receptor beta chain under discussion was sequenced for a study of T cells after yellow fever vaccination. Study findings and constraints: A small proportion of clonotypes was detected in both the CD4 and CD8 compartments.

The ends lost 3 bases at V and 6 bases at J; junction bases unmatched: 2. The CDR3 spans 13 residues. Germline values: CDR1 SGHRS, CDR2 YFSETQ. This clonotype was observed at least ten times. The antigen remains undetermined. From the 5' RACE reads, TCRdb called clonotypes with MiXCR, one entry per CDR3 protein. The sample has under 150,000 distinct CDR3 sequences, roughly 8% seen once. The origin of this receptor is a man younger than 45 who received the YFV17D yellow fever vaccine. This sample comprised CD4+ T cells sorted from PBMCs, obtained 5 days after the yellow fever booster vaccination. The rearrangement joins TRBV5-1 to TRBJ2-3; 9 bases line up with TRBD1. CDR3 region: CASSSGQGDTQYF. CDR3 DNA sequence: TGCGCCAGCAGCTCTGGACAGGGGGATACGCAGTATTTT.